The next 29 T cell receptor beta chains were all read from a single sample in a study of blood T cell repertoires in COVID-19. Sequencing was performed with immunoSEQ multiplex PCR; in TCRdb, only in-frame clones are kept and a portion is missing. The profile shows around 330,000 clones, 85% to 90% of them singletons. The material sequenced was peripheral blood. These receptors were collected from a woman aged 45-59 years with active or convalescent COVID-19.

This sequence joins TRBV9 and TRBJ2-2; the match to TRBD2 covers 7 bases. Trimming removed 0 bases from V and 0 bases from J; junction bases left unmatched: 5. The CDR3 has 17 amino acids. Germline loops: CDR1 SGDLS, CDR2 YYNGEE. Here the CDR3 DNA reads TGTGCCAGCAGCGTAGGTGGGAGGGCCGCGAACACCGGGGAGCTGTTTTTT. Encoded protein: CASSVGGRAANTGELFF.

This chain connects TRBV29-1 to TRBJ1-1, with unresolved D. In germline, CDR1 is SQVTM, CDR2 ANQGSEA. V was shortened by 1 base and J by 0 bases, with 3 bases between the two germline ends. This CDR3 comprises 12 residues. CDR3 DNA: TGCAGCGTTGAAGGTATGAACACTGAAGCTTTCTTT. Its translation: CSVEGMNTEAFF.

The chain uses TRBV3-1 (or the pseudogene TRBV3-2) and TRBJ1-1, with D unclear. V lost 1 base and J 2 bases, leaving 2 bases between the germline ends. This CDR3 has 12 residues. The V gene's germline CDR1 is LGHDT and CDR2 YNNKEL (reference sequence). The CDR3 nucleotides read TGTGCCAGCAGCCAAGTAAACACTGAAGCTTTCTTT. This sequence encodes CASSQVNTEAFF.

The J gene is TRBJ1-1, the V gene TRBV19; D gene uncertain. CDR1 and CDR2 from the germline V gene are LNHDA and SQIVND (reference sequence). The CDR3 runs to 15 residues. Trimming took 4 bases from V and 4 from J, leaving 16 bases between them. The CDR3 region is CASSTRRPGGTEAFF. The CDR3 DNA follows: TGTGCCAGTAGTACCCGACGGCCGGGTGGCACTGAAGCTTTCTTT.

The chain combines TRBV30 with TRBJ1-2; the match to TRBD1 covers 9 bases. The CDR3 spans 12 residues. Germline V CDR1 and CDR2: GTSNPN, SVGIG (reference sequence). V trimming: 7 bases; J trimming: 8 bases; junction bases outside the gene matches: 8. CDR3 protein: CALTGGKGGYTF. DNA for the CDR3: TGTGCCTTGACAGGGGGAAAAGGGGGCTACACCTTC.

A single count supports this clone. V gene TRBV29-1 combines with J gene TRBJ2-4; 7 nucleotides align to TRBD1. J lost 12 bases, V lost 0 bases, and 8 bases had no gene match. This CDR3 is 13 amino acids long. CDR1 is SQVTM and CDR2 is ANQGSEA in the germline V gene. The chain's CDR3 is CSVEDGRGFDQYF. The CDR3 nucleotides are TGCAGCGTTGAAGATGGCAGGGGGTTTGATCAGTACTTC.

The V and J genes are TRBV15 and TRBJ2-3; a possible D gene is TRBD2 (7 bases). Trimming shortened V by 3 bases and J by 5 bases, and 21 bases separated the two germline ends. CDR1 is LNHNV and CDR2 is YYDKDF in the germline V gene (reference sequence). The length of the CDR3 is 17 residues. CDR3 in DNA: TGTGCCACCAGCAGTGGGACGGGGAGGGGGATGGAAGATACGCAGTATTTT. Translation gives CATSSGTGRGMEDTQYF.

The chain has TRBV6-5 and TRBJ1-3, with D tentatively TRBD1 (5 bases). V lost 2 bases, J lost 6 bases, and 11 bases lay in between. This CDR3 spans 14 amino acids. The V gene's germline CDR1 is MNHEY and CDR2 SVGAGI. The CDR3: CASSYGAGSNTIYF. As DNA, the CDR3 is TGTGCCAGCAGTTACGGGGCAGGGTCAAACACCATATATTTT.

This clone was picked up one time. This chain links TRBV6-1 with TRBJ1-2, with a weak D call TRBD1 (5 bases). With 2 bases removed from V and 5 bases from J, the gap between germline ends came to 15 bases. This CDR3 spans 15 amino acids. Looked up from germline, CDR1 is MNHNS and CDR2 is SASEGT. CDR3 sequence: CASSERLGGSYGYTF. DNA for the CDR3: TGTGCCAGCAGTGAAAGGTTGGGGGGATCGTATGGCTACACCTTC.

This chain uses TRBV28 with TRBJ2-3, with TRBD1 matching over 7 bases. The CDR3 runs 13 residues. CDR1 is MDHEN and CDR2 is SYDVKM in the germline V gene. V gave up 6 bases and J gave up 2 bases; unmatched junction bases: 2. This chain's CDR3 is CASSTGDTDTQYF. The CDR3 region has the DNA TGTGCCAGCAGCACAGGGGACACAGATACGCAGTATTTT.

V and J are TRBV18 and TRBJ2-2, with a weak D call TRBD1 (6 bases). CDR1 and CDR2 (germline): KGHSH, LQKENI. V was clipped by 5 bases and J by 5 bases, with 9 bases between them. CDR3 length: 13 amino acids. Written as DNA, the CDR3 is TGTGCCAGCTCAGGCACAGGGACCGGGGAGCTGTTTTTT. This translates into CASSGTGTGELFF.

J is TRBJ2-3 and V is TRBV29-1, with D possibly being TRBD1 (6 bases). V lost 0 bases and J lost 3, with 13 bases in between. The germline gives CDR1 SQVTM, CDR2 ANQGSEA. The CDR3 length is 15 residues. The CDR3 region is CSVEDGGRVTDTQYF. CDR3 DNA: TGCAGCGTTGAAGATGGGGGCAGGGTAACAGATACGCAGTATTTT.

The chain couples TRBV5-4 to TRBJ1-4; no clear D. The CDR3 runs 16 residues. Germline values: CDR1 SGHNT, CDR2 YYREEE (reference sequence). Trimming took off 4 bases at V and 7 bases at J, with 20 bases between the two ends. CDR3: CASSPGSSGMSEKLFF. CDR3 nucleotide sequence: TGTGCCAGCAGCCCGGGTTCGTCGGGGATGAGTGAAAAACTGTTTTTT.

The CDR3, as DNA: TGTGCCTGGAGTGAGAGGACGGATCAGGGGGAGTACTTC. Encoded protein: CAWSERTDQGEYF. This chain uses TRBV30 with TRBJ2-7, with 7 bases lining up with TRBD1. Per the germline V gene, CDR1 is GTSNPN and CDR2 is SVGIG (reference sequence). CDR3 length: 13 amino acids. V shed 1 base, J shed 11 bases, and the junction held 11 bases outside the gene matches.

The chain has TRBV29-1 and TRBJ1-2, with D hard to call. V gave up 6 bases and J gave up 8 bases, with 16 bases separating them. CDR1 and CDR2 (germline): SQVTM, ANQGSEA. This CDR3 comprises 12 residues. Here the CDR3 reads CSVDGERFGYTF. The CDR3 nucleotides read TGCAGCGTGGATGGAGAACGGTTCGGCTACACCTTC.

The chain employs TRBV6-5 and TRBJ1-2, with 7 positions matching TRBD1. V was clipped by 10 bases and J by 5 bases; unmatched bases: 13. Germline V gene lookup returns CDR1 MNHEY and CDR2 SVGAGI. The CDR3 extends over 14 amino acids. In nucleotides, the CDR3 is TGTGCCACCCGACCGGGACAGTTACTTTATGGCTACACCTTC. It specifies CATRPGQLLYGYTF.

The chain employs TRBV6-5 and TRBJ2-2; the D gene is possibly TRBD2 (5 bases). V was pared by 3 bases and J by 5 bases, with 10 bases between. CDR1 is MNHEY and CDR2 is SVGAGI in the germline V gene. CDR3 size: 14 residues. CDR3 sequence reads: CASSYRGRTGELFF. As DNA, the CDR3 is TGTGCCAGCAGTTATAGAGGGCGGACCGGGGAGCTGTTTTTT.

The V and J genes are TRBV5-4 and TRBJ2-2; D may be TRBD2 (7 bases). The CDR3 sequence is 16 residues long. The germline V gene has CDR1 SGHNT and CDR2 YYREEE (reference sequence). V dropped 5 bases and J dropped 0 bases, with 14 bases sitting between them. The CDR3 DNA is TGTGCCAGCAGGGCCGCGGGGGCCTCGAACACCGGGGAGCTGTTTTTT. Amino acid sequence: CASRAAGASNTGELFF.

This chain uses TRBV18 with TRBJ2-1; D unclear. Trimming stripped 0 bases from V and 4 bases from J, with 7 bases between. The CDR3 loop spans 14 amino acids. Germline CDR1 and CDR2: KGHSH and LQKENI. The CDR3 region is CASSPPRIYNEQFF. DNA of the CDR3: TGTGCCAGCTCACCACCTCGTATTTACAATGAGCAGTTCTTC. Using reference TRBV18 and TRBJ2-1 for the parts outside the CDR3, the full variable domain is NAGVMQNPRHLVRRRGQEARLRCSPMKGHSHVYWYRQLPEEGLKFMVYLQKENIIDESGMPKERFSAEFPKEGPSILRIQQVVRGDSAAYFCASSPPRIYNEQFFGPGTRLTVL.

The chain has TRBV4-3 and TRBJ2-3; D unclear. Germline V lookup: CDR1 LGHNA, CDR2 YSLEER. The CDR3 is made up of 16 amino acids. V lost 3 bases to trimming and J lost 2 bases, with 15 bases between them. The CDR3: CASSQQVAGYTDTQYF. DNA for the CDR3: TGCGCCAGCAGCCAGCAAGTGGCAGGATACACAGATACGCAGTATTTT.

The chain carries TRBV15 and TRBJ2-3; no clear D gene. Between the trimmed V and J ends, which lost 5 bases and 4 bases, there was a span of 13 bases. CDR1 is LNHNV and CDR2 is YYDKDF in the germline V gene (reference sequence). The CDR3 extends over 14 amino acids. CDR3 region: CATSSEDLPDTQYF. CDR3 bases: TGTGCCACCAGCTCCGAGGATTTGCCAGATACGCAGTATTTT.

The V and J genes are TRBV11-2 and TRBJ1-1, with D possibly TRBD1 on 5 matching bases. This CDR3 is built from 15 residues. The V gene's germline CDR1 is SGHAT and CDR2 FQNNGV. The V end was cut by 1 base, the J end by 5 bases, with 14 bases between. In DNA, the CDR3 is TGTGCCAGCAGCTTAGGATGGGGCGGGGAGACTGAAGCTTTCTTT. Amino acid sequence: CASSLGWGGETEAFF.

The chain recombines TRBV30 with TRBJ1-1; D is undetermined. The V end lost 4 bases, the J end lost 6 bases, and 12 bases lay between the germline ends. The CDR3 loop spans 12 amino acids. In germline, CDR1 is GTSNPN, CDR2 SVGIG (reference sequence). CDR3: CAWNARESEAFF. The CDR3 DNA follows: TGTGCCTGGAACGCTCGGGAATCTGAAGCTTTCTTT.

The count of this clone is one. The chain employs TRBV7-9 and TRBJ1-1; D is possibly TRBD1 (5 bases). The germline V gene encodes CDR1 SEHNR and CDR2 FQNEAQ (reference sequence). This CDR3 region has 13 residues. Trimming removed 11 bases from V and 1 base from J, with 14 bases in between. Written as DNA, the CDR3 is TGTGCCGGGGCGAGGAGTCCGAACACTGAAGCTTTCTTT. Amino acid sequence: CAGARSPNTEAFF.

The chain has TRBV3-1 (or the pseudogene TRBV3-2) and TRBJ1-5; maybe TRBD1 (5 bases). V gave up 4 bases and J gave up 3 bases, with 7 bases separating them. The CDR3 consists of 13 residues. Germline V gene lookup returns CDR1 LGHDT and CDR2 YNNKEL (reference sequence). The CDR3 nucleotides read TGTGCCAGCAGCCGACAGACCAATCAGCCCCAGCATTTT. Amino acids: CASSRQTNQPQHF.

The chain uses TRBV25-1 and TRBJ1-4, with a weak D call TRBD1 (6 bases). The CDR3 is 14 amino acids. In germline, CDR1 is MGHDK, CDR2 SYGVNS. The ends were cut back, 4 bases at V and 5 bases at J, with 11 bases in the middle. The DNA for the CDR3 is TGTGCCAGCAGTGGTCAGGGGCCAAATGAAAAACTGTTTTTT. Translated, it gives CASSGQGPNEKLFF.

The chain recombines TRBV9 with TRBJ2-5, with TRBD1 identical over 7 bases. CDR1 SGDLS and CDR2 YYNGEE come from the germline V gene. The V segment lost 0 bases and the J segment 3 bases; nucleotides outside the gene matches: 5. The CDR3 is 15 amino acids. The CDR3 DNA reads TGTGCCAGCAGCGTAGGAATTACAGGGGAAGAGACCCAGTACTTC. It encodes CASSVGITGEETQYF.

The V call is TRBV3-1 (or the pseudogene TRBV3-2), the J call TRBJ2-1, with TRBD2 matching 9 bases. Germline V gene data show CDR1 as LGHDT and CDR2 as YNNKEL (reference sequence). V trimming: 0 bases; J trimming: 6 bases; junction bases outside the gene matches: 3. The CDR3 consists of 15 residues. The CDR3 region is CASSQELAGPNEQFF. The CDR3 DNA sequence: TGTGCCAGCAGCCAAGAGCTAGCGGGGCCCAATGAGCAGTTCTTC.

The chain couples TRBV4-2 to TRBJ2-2, with D hard to call. V was pared by 0 bases and J by 9 bases, with 8 bases between. This CDR3 has 13 residues. CDR1 is LGHNA and CDR2 is YNFKEQ in the germline V gene. The CDR3 region has the DNA TGTGCCAGCAGCCAAGATGGCGGTCGGGAGCTGTTTTTT. This translates into CASSQDGGRELFF.